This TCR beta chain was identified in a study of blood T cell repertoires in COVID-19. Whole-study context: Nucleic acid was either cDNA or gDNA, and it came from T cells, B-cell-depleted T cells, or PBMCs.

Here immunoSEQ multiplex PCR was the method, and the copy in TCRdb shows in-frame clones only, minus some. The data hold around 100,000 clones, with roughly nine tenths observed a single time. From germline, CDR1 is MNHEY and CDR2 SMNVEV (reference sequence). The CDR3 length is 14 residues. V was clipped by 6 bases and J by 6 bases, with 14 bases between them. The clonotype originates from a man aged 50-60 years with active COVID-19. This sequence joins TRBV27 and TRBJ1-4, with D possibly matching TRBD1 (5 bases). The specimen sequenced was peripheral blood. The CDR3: CASRPLGGDEKLFF. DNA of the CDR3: TGTGCCAGCAGGCCCCTAGGAGGGGATGAAAAACTGTTTTTT.